This T cell receptor (beta chain) derives from a study of early stage breast cancer tumors. Study summary: Of approximately 16 invasive breast tumors, about a dozen were hormone receptor-positive, HER2-negative. Among approximately 12 ER+/PR+/HER2- tumors, eight were ductal, four lobular.

This clone was found once. Its cognate antigen is unknown. The method was immunoSEQ multiplex PCR; TCRdb's version includes in-frame clones alone and lacks a portion of them. The sample shows around 28,000 clones, 75% to 90% of them seen only once. Looked up from germline, CDR1 is MDHEN and CDR2 is SYDVKM. The CDR3 is 16 residues long. Trimming removed 4 bases at V and 5 bases at J, with 18 bases between. Study results and limitations: Tumors had approximately 2.5-fold higher T cell density than normal breast. Enriched TCRB sequences shared across patients were mostly commonly generated sequences.

Specimen: blood. The chain uses TRBV28 and TRBJ2-1; TRBD1 might be the D (6 bases). This clonotype originated in a person aged 55 to 75 with breast cancer. In nucleotides, the CDR3 is TGTGCCAGCAGTTCCAACCGGGACACCCTAAACAATGAGCAGTTCTTC. Amino acid sequence: CASSSNRDTLNNEQFF.